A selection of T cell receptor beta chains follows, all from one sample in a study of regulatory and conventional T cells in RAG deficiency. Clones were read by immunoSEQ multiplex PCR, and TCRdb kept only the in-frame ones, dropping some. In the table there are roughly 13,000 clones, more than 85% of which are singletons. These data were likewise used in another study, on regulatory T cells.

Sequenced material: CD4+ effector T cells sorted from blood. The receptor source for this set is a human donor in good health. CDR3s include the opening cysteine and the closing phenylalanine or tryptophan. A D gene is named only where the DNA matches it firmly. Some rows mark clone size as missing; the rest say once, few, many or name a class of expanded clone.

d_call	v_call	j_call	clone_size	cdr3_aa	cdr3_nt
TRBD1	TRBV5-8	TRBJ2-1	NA	CASSLGDRGLSSEQFF	TGTGCCAGCAGCTTGGGTGACAGGGGGCTTTCGAGTGAGCAGTTCTTC
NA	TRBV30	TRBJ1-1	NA	CAWSRLGGTEAFF	TGTGCCTGGAGTCGGTTAGGTGGGACTGAAGCTTTCTTT
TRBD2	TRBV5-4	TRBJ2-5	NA	CASSPSGRAQETQYF	TGTGCCAGCAGCCCTAGCGGGAGGGCCCAAGAGACCCAGTACTTC
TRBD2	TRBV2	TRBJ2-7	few	CASRAGGESYEQYF	TGTGCCAGCAGGGCGGGGGGCGAATCCTACGAGCAGTACTTC
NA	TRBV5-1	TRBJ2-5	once	CASSPNRDPKYF	TGCGCCAGCAGCCCGAACCGGGACCCTAAGTACTTC
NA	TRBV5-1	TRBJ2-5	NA	CASSPTLLRETQYF	TGCGCCAGCAGCCCCACGCTGCTCCGAGAGACCCAGTACTTC
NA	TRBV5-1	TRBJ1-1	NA	CASSFQQNTEAFF	TGCGCCAGCAGCTTTCAGCAGAACACTGAAGCTTTCTTT
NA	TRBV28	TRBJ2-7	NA	CASSSEGPEEQYF	TGTGCCAGCAGTTCTGAGGGGCCGGAGGAGCAGTACTTC
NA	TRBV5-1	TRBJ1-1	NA	CASSFTGIGTEAFF	TGCGCCAGCAGCTTTACGGGAATCGGAACTGAAGCTTTCTTT
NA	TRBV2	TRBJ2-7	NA	CASRMGQAPYEQYF	TGTGCCAGCAGGATGGGCCAAGCTCCCTACGAGCAGTACTTC
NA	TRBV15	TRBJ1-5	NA	CATGGGNQPQHF	TGTGCCACGGGTGGTGGCAATCAGCCCCAGCATTTT
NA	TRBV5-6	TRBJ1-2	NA	CASSLDQNYGYTF	TGTGCCAGCAGCTTGGACCAGAACTATGGCTACACCTTC
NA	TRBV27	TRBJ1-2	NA	CASKGGYGYTF	TGTGCCAGCAAGGGGGGCTATGGCTACACCTTC
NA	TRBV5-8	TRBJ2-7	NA	CASSLGAVTYEQYF	TGTGCCAGCAGCTTGGGAGCAGTAACGTACGAGCAGTACTTC
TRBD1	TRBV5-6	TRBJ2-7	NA	CASSATGTAIWEQYF	TGTGCCAGCAGCGCAACCGGGACAGCCATATGGGAGCAGTACTTC
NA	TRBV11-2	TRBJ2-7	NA	CASSPGLGTSYEQYF	TGTGCCAGCAGCCCTGGGCTGGGTACCTCCTACGAGCAGTACTTC
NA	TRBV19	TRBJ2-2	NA	CASSATATPTGELFF	TGTGCCAGTAGTGCGACCGCTACTCCGACCGGGGAGCTGTTTTTT
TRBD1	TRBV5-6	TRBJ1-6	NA	CASSQGGHYNSPLHF	TGTGCCAGCAGTCAGGGGGGACACTATAATTCACCCCTCCACTTT
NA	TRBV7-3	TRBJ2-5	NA	CASSYHREETQYF	TGTGCCAGCAGCTACCACAGGGAAGAGACCCAGTACTTC
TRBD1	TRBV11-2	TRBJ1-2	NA	CASSSLGADRVYGYTF	TGTGCCAGCAGCTCCCTGGGGGCCGACAGGGTATATGGCTACACCTTC
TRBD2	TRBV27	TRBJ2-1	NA	CASSSRTSGSSYNEQFF	TGTGCCAGCAGTTCCCGGACTAGCGGGAGCTCCTACAATGAGCAGTTCTTC
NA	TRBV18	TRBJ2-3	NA	CASSQGLSSTDTQYF	TGTGCCAGCTCACAGGGACTCTCGAGCACAGATACGCAGTATTTT
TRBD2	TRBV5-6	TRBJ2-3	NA	CASRRRGGTDTQYF	TGTGCCAGCAGGCGGCGGGGGGGCACAGATACGCAGTATTTT
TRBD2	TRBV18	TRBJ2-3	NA	CASSPRTSGGGRSTDTQYF	TGTGCCAGCTCACCACGGACTAGCGGGGGTGGCCGAAGCACAGATACGCAGTATTTT
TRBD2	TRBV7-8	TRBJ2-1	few	CASAVSGRGDYNEQFF	TGTGCCAGCGCCGTTAGCGGGAGGGGTGACTACAATGAGCAGTTCTTC
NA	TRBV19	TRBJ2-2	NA	CASSAAINTGELFF	TGTGCCAGTAGTGCAGCCATAAACACCGGGGAGCTGTTTTTT
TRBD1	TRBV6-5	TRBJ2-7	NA	CASSYSGGAIYEQYF	TGTGCCAGCAGTTACTCAGGGGGCGCGATCTACGAGCAGTACTTC
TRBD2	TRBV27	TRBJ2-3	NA	CASSRLAGGLATDTQYF	TGTGCCAGCAGTCGGCTAGCGGGGGGGCTCGCCACAGATACGCAGTATTTT
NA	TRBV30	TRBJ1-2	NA	CAWSVLGAGGTF	TGTGCCTGGAGTGTATTAGGGGCCGGGGGCACCTTC
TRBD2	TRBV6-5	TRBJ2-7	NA	CASSRDYSSYEQYF	TGTGCCAGCAGTCGGGACTACAGCTCCTACGAGCAGTACTTC
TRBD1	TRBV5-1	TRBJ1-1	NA	CASSYQGVTEAFF	TGCGCCAGCAGCTACCAGGGGGTTACTGAAGCTTTCTTT
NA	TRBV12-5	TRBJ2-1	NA	CASGSPNRVDEQFF	TGTGCTAGTGGTTCGCCCAACAGGGTCGATGAGCAGTTCTTC
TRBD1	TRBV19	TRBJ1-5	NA	CASTAIDRALQPQHF	TGTGCCAGTACTGCGATAGACAGGGCGCTTCAGCCCCAGCATTTT
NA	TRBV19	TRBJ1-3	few	CASSRGNSGNTIYF	TGTGCCAGCTCTCGGGGCAACTCTGGAAACACCATATATTTT
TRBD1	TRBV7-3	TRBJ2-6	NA	CASSHRTGLSGANVLTF	TGTGCCAGCAGCCATCGGACAGGGTTGTCTGGGGCCAACGTCCTGACTTTC
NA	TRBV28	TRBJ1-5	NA	CASRQNNQPQHF	TGTGCCAGCAGGCAGAACAATCAGCCCCAGCATTTT
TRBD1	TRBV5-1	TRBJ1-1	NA	CASSLSGQMNTEAFF	TGCGCCAGCAGCTTGTCGGGACAGATGAACACTGAAGCTTTCTTT
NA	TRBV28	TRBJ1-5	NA	CASSLGQGGGNQPQHF	TGTGCCAGCAGTTTGGGGCAGGGAGGGGGCAATCAGCCCCAGCATTTT
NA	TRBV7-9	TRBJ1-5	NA	CASSLGGNHQPQHF	TGTGCCAGCAGCTTAGGGGGGAACCATCAGCCCCAGCATTTT
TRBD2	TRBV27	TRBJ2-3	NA	CASSTIAGGSDTQYF	TGTGCCAGCAGTACTATAGCGGGAGGGTCAGATACGCAGTATTTT
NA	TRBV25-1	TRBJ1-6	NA	CASSEPVWQGSSPLHF	TGTGCCAGCAGTGAACCCGTTTGGCAGGGGAGTTCACCCCTCCACTTT
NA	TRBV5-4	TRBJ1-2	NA	CASSLAVSGRYGYTF	TGTGCCAGCAGCTTGGCAGTTTCAGGACGCTATGGCTACACCTTC
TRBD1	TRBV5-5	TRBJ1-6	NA	CASSLGGQGVRSPLHF	TGTGCCAGCAGCTTGGGGGGACAGGGGGTTCGGTCACCCCTCCACTTT
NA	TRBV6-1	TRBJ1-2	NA	CASSETRGYTF	TGTGCCAGCAGTGAGACTCGTGGCTACACCTTC
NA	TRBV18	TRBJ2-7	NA	CASSPGAVGSRSSYEQYF	TGTGCCAGCTCACCAGGAGCTGTAGGGAGCAGAAGCTCCTACGAGCAGTACTTC
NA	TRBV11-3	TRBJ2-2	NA	CASSPPTRQYNTGELFF	TGTGCCAGCAGCCCCCCTACGCGGCAGTACAACACCGGGGAGCTGTTTTTT
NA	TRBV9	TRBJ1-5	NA	CARAGGNRSYQPQHF	TGTGCCAGAGCGGGGGGGAACCGCTCATATCAGCCCCAGCATTTT
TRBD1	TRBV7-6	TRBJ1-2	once	CASSRGTGSGYTF	TGTGCCAGCAGCCGAGGGACAGGGTCTGGCTACACCTTC
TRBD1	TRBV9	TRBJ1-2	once	CASSGRDRGFYGYTF	TGTGCCAGCAGCGGCCGGGACAGGGGGTTCTATGGCTACACCTTC
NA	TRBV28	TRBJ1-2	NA	CASSLRTLGGYTF	TGTGCCAGCAGTTTGAGGACTCTAGGAGGCTACACCTTC
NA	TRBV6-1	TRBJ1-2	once	CASSVKASMRKTYGF	TGTGCCAGCAGTGTGAAGGCCTCTATGCGAAAGACCTATGGCTTC
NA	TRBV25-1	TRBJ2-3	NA	CASSESGRHRELDTQYF	TGTGCCAGCAGTGAGTCCGGCCGTCACAGGGAATTGGATACGCAGTATTTT
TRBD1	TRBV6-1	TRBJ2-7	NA	CASSERWRQGASEQYF	TGTGCCAGCAGTGAAAGATGGAGACAGGGGGCCAGCGAGCAGTACTTC
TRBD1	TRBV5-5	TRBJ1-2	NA	CASIPGTANYGYTF	TGTGCCAGCATCCCCGGGACAGCTAACTATGGCTACACCTTC
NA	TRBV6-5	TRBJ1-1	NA	CASSPPDSFRAFF	TGTGCCAGCAGTCCCCCTGACTCCTTTCGGGCTTTCTTT